This T cell receptor (beta chain) was captured in a study of blood T cells in healthy people across ages. General study results and limits: Among T cells, TCR beta diversity per million cells dropped roughly linearly as age rose.

CDR3 size: 13 residues. V lost 0 bases, J lost 16 bases, and 16 bases lay in between. CDR1 is WNHNN and CDR2 is SYGVQD in the germline V gene (reference sequence). A J-beta primer mix and a sample-barcoded 5' primer were used in a second PCR of about 7 to 12 cycles. TCRdb passed the 5' RACE reads through MiXCR, listing each CDR3 protein once. The table shows 500,000 to 650,000 distinct CDR3 sequences, with about 28% occurring only once. This clonotype came up many times. What it recognizes is unknown. The same data also went into a second study, on T cells of mothers and their children. That source adds: For cDNA synthesis, the complete extracted RNA was used (roughly 1.5 ug per 15 ul). There were no persistent microchimeric T cell clones detected.

The V call is TRBV10-1, the J call TRBJ2-1; a possible D gene is TRBD1 (6 bases). The source material was blood. The sequence was obtained from a boy aged 2 to 10 in good health. The DNA for the CDR3 is TGCGCCAGCAGTGAGTCGGTGGGACACGCGCCCTTCTTC. Encoded protein: CASSESVGHAPFF.